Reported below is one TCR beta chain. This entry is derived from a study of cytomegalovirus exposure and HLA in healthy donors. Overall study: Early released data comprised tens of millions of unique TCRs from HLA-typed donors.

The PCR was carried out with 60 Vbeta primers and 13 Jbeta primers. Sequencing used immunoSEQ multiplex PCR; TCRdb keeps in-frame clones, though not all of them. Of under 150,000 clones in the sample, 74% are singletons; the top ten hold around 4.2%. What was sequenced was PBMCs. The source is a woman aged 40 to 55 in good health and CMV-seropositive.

CDR3 DNA sequence: TGTGCCAGCTTCCGACAGGGGAGGTATGGCTACACCTTC. Translated: CASFRQGRYGYTF. The chain carries TRBV6-5 and TRBJ1-2; TRBD1 matches 8 bases. In germline, CDR1 is MNHEY, CDR2 SVGAGI. J lost 5 bases, V lost 8 bases, and 7 bases had no gene match. The CDR3 contains 13 residues.